This record concerns one TCR beta chain sequence. The antigen is undetermined. These data come from a study of PD-1 blockade in classical Hodgkin lymphoma. The study's findings and limits: Diminished baseline TCR diversity has been reported in newly diagnosed patients relative to healthy donors. Compared with baseline, CD4+ but not CD8+ TCR diversity had risen significantly by C4D1.

This CDR3 spans 18 amino acids. CDR1 is MDHEN, CDR2 SYDVKM, per germline. With V trimmed by 3 bases and J by 2 bases, 11 bases remained unmatched. Every patient had relapsed following autologous stem cell transplantation, and cohorts differed in brentuximab vedotin exposure. Data came from immunoSEQ multiplex PCR; TCRdb stores just in-frame clones and leaves some out. The sample shows about 42,000 clones, approximately 71% of them seen only once. This chain links TRBV28 with TRBJ2-3; 10 bases are a match to TRBD2. The source material was peripheral blood mononuclear cells (PBMCs), sampled at baseline. This sequence was found in a human donor with classical Hodgkin lymphoma. The CDR3 DNA reads as TGTGCCAGCAGTTTCGAGGGACTAGCGTTTGGAGACACAGATACGCAGTATTTT. Protein sequence: CASSFEGLAFGDTDTQYF.